This TCR beta chain originates from a study of blood T cells in healthy people across ages. About the research overall: Capture via template switching afforded approximately one barcoded beta molecule per two T cells. Whole-study results and caveats: While age rose, TCR beta diversity per million T cells dropped in a roughly linear way.

A second PCR of roughly 7 to 11 cycles used a sample-barcoded 5' primer and a J-beta primer mix. MiXCR, run by TCRdb on the 5' RACE reads, gives a single entry per CDR3 protein. The table records around 850,000 distinct CDR3 sequences, about 37% of them present only once. Deletions cut 5 bases from V and 3 bases from J, with 22 bases between. Germline CDR1 is SEHNR and CDR2 is FQNEAQ (reference sequence). CDR3 length: 17 amino acids. There are a few counts of this clonotype. Antigen unknown. The genes are TRBV7-9 and TRBJ1-2; tentative D call: TRBD1 (5 bases). The source material was blood. The receptor comes from a man in his late teens or twenties in good health. CDR3 nucleotides: TGTGCCAGCAGCCCCCCGTTGGTCTACAGGTCGGACTATGGCTACACCTTC. Translation: CASSPPLVYRSDYGYTF.